The 21 T cell receptor beta chains given below trace back to one sample, sequenced in a study of tumor-infiltrating lymphocytes in localized non-small cell lung cancer. The data were produced by immunoSEQ multiplex PCR, yet TCRdb's version contains in-frame clones alone and is incomplete. The table has about 16,000 clones, approximately 68% seen once. The sequenced material came from lung tumor tissue. These receptors were taken from a human donor with non-small cell lung cancer.

The CDR3 is CASSSDSYNEQFF. Here the CDR3 DNA reads TGTGCCAGCAGCTCGGACTCCTACAATGAGCAGTTCTTC. The rearrangement joins TRBV7-2 to TRBJ2-1; D not resolved. Germline V gives CDR1 SGHTA, CDR2 FQGNSA. The CDR3 has 13 amino acids. The V end was cut by 4 bases, the J end by 0 bases, with 4 bases between.

This clone was counted a single time. V gene TRBV7-2 combines with J gene TRBJ1-1, with 7 bases identical to TRBD1. With 7 bases clipped from V and 0 bases from J, the junction kept 5 bases outside the gene matches. The CDR3 has 14 amino acids. Germline CDR1 reads SGHTA; CDR2 reads FQGNSA. This chain's CDR3 is CASTTDRMNTEAFF. In DNA form, the CDR3 reads TGTGCCAGCACCACGGACAGGATGAACACTGAAGCTTTCTTT.

V is TRBV7-9 and J is TRBJ2-1, with a possible D match to TRBD2 (6 bases). CDR1 and CDR2 from the germline V gene are SEHNR and FQNEAQ (reference sequence). V lost 4 bases and J 0 bases, leaving 13 bases between the germline ends. The CDR3 has 16 residues. The CDR3: CASSSGTGSSYNEQFF. The DNA for the CDR3 is TGTGCCAGCAGCTCAGGGACCGGGAGCTCCTACAATGAGCAGTTCTTC.

The gene calls are TRBV7-9 and TRBJ1-5; TRBD1 agrees at 8 bases. CDR1 SEHNR and CDR2 FQNEAQ come from the germline V gene (reference sequence). The CDR3 totals 14 residues. The V gene end was trimmed by 10 bases and the J gene end by 2 bases; junction bases not matched to a gene: 7. CDR3 in amino acids: CATTVGQGNQPQHF. CDR3 nucleotides: TGTGCCACCACGGTGGGACAGGGCAATCAGCCCCAGCATTTT.

This sequence joins TRBV5-1 and TRBJ2-7; possibly TRBD1 for D (6 bases). V shed 3 bases and J shed 4 bases, with 11 bases lying between them. The CDR3 spans 13 residues. The germline V gene has CDR1 SGHRS and CDR2 YFSETQ. CDR3 in amino acids: CASSWQGSYEQYF. CDR3 nucleotides: TGCGCCAGCAGCTGGCAGGGGTCGTACGAGCAGTACTTC.

The chain uses TRBV28 and TRBJ1-5, with TRBD1 as a possible D gene (6 bases). Trimming took off 7 bases at V and 9 bases at J, with 25 bases between the two ends. From germline, CDR1 is MDHEN and CDR2 SYDVKM. The CDR3 covers 16 residues. CDR3 amino acids: CASISPGGSVVLPQHF. The CDR3 DNA reads as TGTGCCAGCATTTCTCCCGGGGGCTCTGTTGTCTTGCCCCAGCATTTT.

This clone was detected a few times. The chain joins TRBV2 to TRBJ1-2, with no clear D. Germline assignment: CDR1 SNHLY and CDR2 FYNNEI. V dropped 4 bases and J dropped 4 bases, with 10 bases sitting between them. CDR3 length: 13 residues. CDR3 DNA sequence: TGTGCCAGCAGTGTGAGGTCCGGCTATGGCTACACCTTC. This translates into CASSVRSGYGYTF.

The chain recombines TRBV11-3 with TRBJ2-1, with a tentative D call TRBD1 (5 bases). V was pared by 0 bases and J by 7 bases, with 10 bases between. This CDR3 region has 14 residues. The V gene's germline CDR1 is SGHNT and CDR2 YENEEA. CDR3 sequence (DNA): TGTGCCAGCAGCTTAGAAGGGGCTCGGAATGAGCAGTTCTTC. Translation gives CASSLEGARNEQFF.

This clone has just a few counts. The chain has TRBV19 and TRBJ1-1, with 11 bases that match TRBD1. The CDR3 is 12 amino acids. V trimming: 8 bases; J trimming: 6 bases; junction bases outside the gene matches: 2. CDR1 LNHDA and CDR2 SQIVND come from the germline V gene (reference sequence). CDR3 bases: TGTGCCAGTGCGGGACAGGGGGCTGAAGCTTTCTTT. It specifies CASAGQGAEAFF. Together with reference TRBV19 and TRBJ1-1, the CDR3 gives the full variable domain: DGGITQSPKYLFRKEGQNVTLSCEQNLNHDAMYWYRQDPGQGLRLIYYSQIVNDFQKGDIAEGYSVSREKKESFPLTVTSAQKNPTAFYLCASAGQGAEAFFGQGTRLTVV.

The V call is TRBV27, the J call TRBJ1-5; D gene unclear. Deletions cut 6 bases from V and 4 bases from J, with 10 bases between. Germline V CDR1 and CDR2: MNHEY, SMNVEV (reference sequence). The CDR3 totals 13 residues. CDR3 region: CASSAMGNQPQHF. The CDR3 coding sequence is TGTGCCAGCAGCGCCATGGGTAATCAGCCCCAGCATTTT.

V is TRBV29-1 and J is TRBJ2-1; 7 bases fit TRBD2. CDR3 size: 15 residues. The junction had 9 bases not matched to a gene; V was cut back by 2 bases and J by 5 bases. Germline V gene sequence: CDR1 SQVTM, CDR2 ANQGSEA. The CDR3 coding sequence is TGCAGCGTTGAACCCTATAGCGGGCCTCACAATGAGCAGTTCTTC. Its translation is CSVEPYSGPHNEQFF.

This clone was seen only once. This chain joins TRBV5-6 and TRBJ1-2; D might be TRBD1 (5 bases). Germline-derived CDR1 and CDR2 are SGHDT and YYEEEE. CDR3 size: 18 residues. The V gene lost 4 bases and the J gene lost 2 bases, with 24 bases spanning the gap. CDR3 in DNA: TGTGCCAGCAGCCTTCAGACCCCCGGGGGGTGGGTCAACTATGGCTACACCTTC. Protein sequence: CASSLQTPGGWVNYGYTF.

The chain is built from TRBV18 and TRBJ1-3, with D uncertain. The V end was cut by 0 bases, the J end by 0 bases, with 12 bases between. CDR1 is KGHSH and CDR2 is LQKENI in the germline V gene. This CDR3 comprises 17 residues. The CDR3 spells CASSPPGSGPSGNTIYF. In DNA, the CDR3 is TGTGCCAGCTCACCACCAGGCAGTGGACCCTCTGGAAACACCATATATTTT.

The chain uses TRBV5-1 and TRBJ1-2; no clear D. Trimming left V 0 bases short and J 3 bases short, with 12 bases between. Germline-derived CDR1 and CDR2 are SGHRS and YFSETQ. The CDR3 is made up of 15 amino acids. CDR3: CASSLVEGRDYGYTF. The CDR3 coding sequence is TGCGCCAGCAGCTTGGTGGAGGGAAGGGACTATGGCTACACCTTC.

The chain uses TRBV27 and TRBJ2-7; tentatively, D is TRBD1 (7 bases). Between the trimmed V and J ends, which lost 5 bases and 6 bases, there was a span of 20 bases. The germline gives CDR1 MNHEY, CDR2 SMNVEV (reference sequence). CDR3 size: 15 residues. CDR3 sequence (DNA): TGTGCCAGCAGTCCCGGGACGGAGGGGGCCGCCGAGCAGTACTTC. It encodes CASSPGTEGAAEQYF.

The CDR3 here is CASSPFKPGQGAYGYTF. The CDR3 DNA is TGTGCCAGCTCACCGTTCAAACCGGGACAGGGGGCTTATGGCTACACCTTC. The chain is built from TRBV18 and TRBJ1-2, with TRBD1 identical over 12 bases. Germline CDR1 KGHSH, CDR2 LQKENI. This CDR3 spans 17 amino acids. With V trimmed by 3 bases and J by 5 bases, 10 bases remained unmatched.

V is TRBV29-1 and J is TRBJ2-2; D is unclear. Germline-derived CDR1 and CDR2 are SQVTM and ANQGSEA. The germline V and J ends were trimmed by 5 bases and 7 bases, with 8 bases remaining between them. This CDR3 comprises 11 residues. This CDR3 reads CSVLHGGELFF. CDR3 DNA sequence: TGCAGCGTTTTACATGGCGGGGAGCTGTTTTTT.

This clone counts as medium-sized. CDR3 region: CASSPTGENTEAFF. In nucleotides, the CDR3 is TGTGCCAGCAGCCCAACAGGGGAGAACACTGAAGCTTTCTTT. The chain couples TRBV4-2 to TRBJ1-1; 7 bases are a match to TRBD1. J lost 1 base, V lost 4 bases, and 3 bases had no gene match. CDR1 is LGHNA and CDR2 is YNFKEQ in the germline V gene. The CDR3 has 14 residues.

The chain has TRBV28 and TRBJ1-2; no definite D call. Trimming took 4 bases from V and 0 from J, leaving 6 bases between them. Looked up from germline, CDR1 is MDHEN and CDR2 is SYDVKM. This CDR3 has 13 amino acids. CDR3 sequence (DNA): TGTGCCAGCAGTTCCCAAGCTAACTATGGCTACACCTTC. Protein: CASSSQANYGYTF.

The chain employs TRBV7-9 and TRBJ2-3, with 7 bases matching TRBD2. V was pared by 8 bases and J by 4 bases, with 15 bases of the junction left unmatched. The length of the CDR3 is 16 residues. The germline V gene has CDR1 SEHNR and CDR2 FQNEAQ (reference sequence). In DNA, the CDR3 is TGTGCCAGCGGGGCGGGAGTTAATAAAATGGCAGATACGCAGTATTTT. Protein sequence: CASGAGVNKMADTQYF.

The chain recombines TRBV23-1 with TRBJ1-2, with D tentatively TRBD1 (5 bases). TRBV23-1 is an open reading frame whose function is uncertain. Deletions cut 4 bases from V and 3 bases from J, with 18 bases between. The CDR3 is 16 amino acids. The CDR3 loop is CASSPPDWTTDYGYTF. The CDR3 DNA is TGCGCCAGCAGTCCCCCCGATTGGACAACGGACTATGGCTACACCTTC.